This TCR beta chain was recorded in a study of shared clonotypes between healthy human individuals. Study as a whole: A couple of female and a few male donors aged 18 to 49 were enrolled.

As regards this clone: The antigen is unknown.

V lost 6 bases and J lost 4, with 15 bases in between. Looked up from germline, CDR1 is SNHLY and CDR2 is FYNNEI. The length of the CDR3 is 15 residues. Repertoires were generated with immunoSEQ multiplex PCR, while TCRdb's copy carries only in-frame clones and drops some. The data hold 600,000 to 750,000 clones, with about 92% observed a single time. Recent acute infections and vaccinations were absent in the healthy HIV-negative adult donors. Study results and limitations: Non-shared clonotypes had lower generation probabilities than clonotypes shared by all four sorted-subset donors. Researchers sampled only blood; tissue repertoires likely differ.

The sequence came from a man aged 18 to 29 in good health. Some clones in this sample may be carry-over from other donors' samples. The chain links TRBV2 to TRBJ2-2; the D gene is possibly TRBD2 (6 bases). Sequencing was performed on memory CD8+ T cells from PBMCs. Subset indicated: CD45RO+ cells pooled with CCR7-negative TemRA cells. In DNA form, the CDR3 reads TGTGCCAGCAGGGGGACTCTAAGCTCCACCGGGGAGCTGTTTTTT. Translating it yields CASRGTLSSTGELFF.